This T cell receptor beta chain was documented in a study of blood T cell repertoires in COVID-19 (TCRdb year 2020). A note on the overall study: Samples covering the acute and convalescent phases of COVID-19 were provided by collaborators in the United States, Italy and Spain. The material from the prospective study consisted of cDNA or gDNA derived from T cells, B-cell-depleted T cells, or PBMCs. Subjects who had been exposed to COVID-19, were actively infected with it, or had recovered from it provided the deeply sampled blood TCRbeta repertoires that made up the dataset. The repertoires were released in a freely available public database meant as a resource for research on the immune response to SARS-CoV-2. Samples came from the ongoing ImmuneRACE study (first 160 participants) plus 1,254 subjects from 6 global collaborators. Nearly every sample came with metadata listing a de-identified subject ID, COVID-19 status, age in years and sex. Where available, HLA class I and class II types were obtained from metadata supplied by the sample provider rather than from assay-based typing. The investigation overall reported the following: The quantity of clinical and demographic metadata differed by source and by participant and was supplied without curation.

The immunoSEQ Assay, a bias-controlled multiplex PCR, was used to amplify TCRbeta CDR3 regions from genomic DNA. In the original analysis: Within the assay, amplification of reference gene primers was used to estimate how many nucleated cells each sample contained. To quantify the absolute abundance of each unique TCRbeta CDR3 rearrangement, sequence reads were collapsed and filtered. Productive Simpson clonality was computed per sample as the square root of Simpson's diversity index over productive rearrangements. The table comes from immuneACCESS by way of TCRdb, which keeps in-frame sequences with V and J called. Part of the clones is missing from these tables; in studies checked, under half for an unresolved V gene and the rest for unknown reasons. The DNA gave D and trimming, while V, J and clone size come from that table. The sample table shows around 250,000 clones, and almost 85% are seen once. The ten top clones hold 4.5% to 5.5% of the sample.

With respect to this clone: The specificity of this receptor is unknown. The sample holds no much larger clone one base away, and base qualities are not on file.

The germline V gene (reference sequence) specifies SGHNT as CDR1 and YYREEE as CDR2. The CDR3 covers 13 residues, taking in both the cysteine and the phenylalanine. Only the CDR3 part of the read is kept: 39 bases, read in frame from the first base. The trim is 4 bases for V and 3 bases for J, with a gap of 10 bases between the germline ends. Collaborating institutions collected whole blood in K2EDTA tubes following their own protocols. Collaborator samples were shipped for TCRbeta analysis as frozen whole blood, isolated PBMCs, or DNA extracted from either sample type. The sequence links TRBV5-4 to TRBJ2-5; no confident D gene assignment can be made. The specimen was peripheral blood. The receptor comes from a man aged 50 to 60 with active or convalescent COVID-19. DNA sequence: TGTGCCAGCAGCAAGACACCTGAAGAGACCCAGTACTTC. This translates into CASSKTPEETQYF.